One and the same sample provided the 12 T cell receptor beta chains below, sequenced in a study of blood T cell repertoires in COVID-19. Repertoires were generated with immunoSEQ multiplex PCR, while TCRdb's copy carries only in-frame clones and drops some. The sample contains 150,000 to 200,000 clones, about 83% of which appear only once. Sequenced input: PBMCs or T cells enriched from blood (not recorded which). The receptors derive from a woman in her 30s who had recovered from COVID-19.

V and J are TRBV7-8 and TRBJ2-5; 7 positions agree with TRBD2. CDR1 and CDR2 from the germline V gene are SGHVS and FQNEAQ. The V gene end was trimmed by 6 bases and the J gene end by 2 bases; junction bases not matched to a gene: 6. This CDR3 has 14 residues. This chain's CDR3 is CASSRGRAQETQYF. CDR3 sequence (DNA): TGTGCCAGCAGTCGGGGGAGGGCTCAAGAGACCCAGTACTTC.

The chain uses TRBV13 and TRBJ2-1, with D uncertain. V was cut by 1 base and J by 3 bases, with 4 bases left in between. The germline V gene encodes CDR1 PRHDT and CDR2 FYEKMQ (reference sequence). This CDR3 has 13 residues. Written as DNA, the CDR3 is TGTGCCAGCAGCTTAGCGGTCTACAATGAGCAGTTCTTC. It yields the protein CASSLAVYNEQFF.

The chain couples TRBV10-3 to TRBJ1-4; 7 bases are a match to TRBD1. The CDR3 runs 15 residues. The V gene's germline CDR1 is ENHRY and CDR2 SYGVKD. V gave up 5 bases and J gave up 7 bases; unmatched junction bases: 10. The CDR3 region is CAISRIDRDGEKLFF. In nucleotides, the CDR3 is TGTGCCATCAGTCGTATAGACAGGGATGGTGAAAAACTGTTTTTT.

This chain uses TRBV9 with TRBJ2-3, with 16 bases lining up with TRBD2. CDR1 is SGDLS and CDR2 is YYNGEE in the germline V gene. The J segment lost 2 bases and the V segment lost 8 bases, leaving 5 bases of the junction unmatched. The CDR3 covers 16 residues. As DNA, the CDR3 is TGTGCCAGGGGACTAGCGGGAGGGTTGGTCACAGATACGCAGTATTTT. Its protein product is CARGLAGGLVTDTQYF.

The chain employs TRBV6-5 and TRBJ2-7; TRBD1 aligns across 7 bases. CDR3 size: 15 residues. From germline, CDR1 is MNHEY and CDR2 SVGAGI. J gave up 6 bases and V 6 bases, and 14 bases lay outside the gene matches. CDR3 DNA: TGTGCCAGCAGAATCAACAGTCACGCAGGGGGCGAGCAGTACTTC. Amino acids: CASRINSHAGGEQYF.

V and J are TRBV11-3 and TRBJ2-1; 15 bases map to TRBD2. Losses at the gene ends were 5 bases for V and 8 bases for J; bases not matched to a gene: 4. The CDR3 is 15 amino acids. Germline CDR1 reads SGHNT; CDR2 reads YENEEA. Here the CDR3 reads CASSKGLAGGDEQFF. The DNA for the CDR3 is TGTGCCAGCAGCAAAGGACTAGCGGGAGGGGATGAGCAGTTCTTC.

This chain links TRBV7-2 with TRBJ2-3; the D gene is possibly TRBD1 (5 bases). The CDR3 spans 16 residues. Trimming took 0 bases from V and 0 from J, leaving 10 bases between them. Germline V gene sequence: CDR1 SGHTA, CDR2 FQGNSA. The CDR3 is CASSLADRYSTDTQYF. In DNA, the CDR3 is TGTGCCAGCAGCTTAGCCGACAGATATAGCACAGATACGCAGTATTTT.

The chain combines TRBV5-6 with TRBJ1-6; D is possibly TRBD1 (6 bases). Trimming pared 2 bases from V and 0 bases from J, leaving 18 bases between. CDR3 size: 19 residues. Germline lookup yields CDR1 SGHDT and CDR2 YYEEEE. The DNA of the CDR3 is TGTGCCAGCAGCTTCTCAGGGGATTACACGAGCTCCTATAATTCACCCCTCCACTTT. Translation gives CASSFSGDYTSSYNSPLHF.

Only one count was recorded for this clone. This rearrangement joins TRBV6-4 to TRBJ2-1, with TRBD1 as a possible D gene (6 bases). The CDR3 is made up of 14 amino acids. From germline, CDR1 is MRHNA and CDR2 SNTAGT. V lost 3 bases to trimming and J lost 10 bases, with 16 bases between them. The CDR3 here is CASSDQTGFKEQFF. The CDR3 coding sequence is TGTGCCAGCAGTGATCAAACAGGGTTTAAGGAGCAGTTCTTC.

The V call is TRBV6-5, the J call TRBJ1-5; D ambiguous. The V and J ends lost 7 bases and 0 bases respectively, with 7 bases between them. Germline lookup yields CDR1 MNHEY and CDR2 SVGAGI. CDR3 length: 13 residues. Here the CDR3 DNA reads TGTGCCAGCAAGCAGGATAGCAATCAGCCCCAGCATTTT. Translation: CASKQDSNQPQHF.

The chain has TRBV13 and TRBJ1-2; D is unresolved. The V and J ends lost 2 bases and 3 bases respectively, with 7 bases between them. The CDR3 is 13 residues long. The germline V gene has CDR1 PRHDT and CDR2 FYEKMQ (reference sequence). DNA of the CDR3: TGTGCCAGCAGCTTACCGGTCCACTATGGCTACACCTTC. Translation gives CASSLPVHYGYTF.

The chain recombines TRBV9 with TRBJ2-3, with a weak D call TRBD2 (7 bases). The CDR3 length is 17 residues. Trimming cost V 4 bases and J 0 bases, with 18 bases left between them. CDR1 is SGDLS and CDR2 is YYNGEE in the germline V gene. The CDR3 loop reads CASSPDPGGASTDTQYF. In DNA, the CDR3 is TGTGCCAGCAGCCCCGACCCGGGGGGCGCTAGCACAGATACGCAGTATTTT.